The 16 T cell receptor beta chains reported below all come from one sample, sequenced in a study of CD8 T cells in ankylosing spondylitis. TCRdb itself ran the 5' RACE reads through MiXCR, one entry per CDR3 protein. The sample contains 100,000 to 150,000 distinct CDR3 sequences, approximately 9.7% of which appear only once. Sequencing used blood, either unsorted or a sorted T cell fraction (not recorded which). The origin of the receptors is a male donor with ankylosing spondylitis or in good health (not recorded which).

There are many counts of this clonotype. The chain uses TRBV18 and TRBJ2-7; 9 bases are a match to TRBD1. CDR3 length: 14 amino acids. The junction had 6 bases not matched to a gene; V was cut back by 3 bases and J by 6 bases. CDR1 and CDR2 from the germline V gene are KGHSH and LQKENI. CDR3 protein: CASSPSGTGSEQYF. For the CDR3, the DNA is TGTGCCAGCTCACCCTCGGGGACAGGGAGCGAGCAGTACTTC.

This chain links TRBV20-1 with TRBJ2-2, with 10 nucleotides matching TRBD2. Per the germline V gene, CDR1 is DFQATT and CDR2 is SNEGSKA (reference sequence). With V trimmed by 3 bases and J by 0 bases, 7 bases remained unmatched. This CDR3 region has 17 residues. CDR3 in DNA: TGCAGTGCTAGGGGGTTTAGCGGGAGGTCGAACACCGGGGAGCTGTTTTTT. It yields the protein CSARGFSGRSNTGELFF.

This clonotype was picked up many times. This chain uses TRBV9 with TRBJ2-1; D may be TRBD1 (6 bases). Germline V gene sequence: CDR1 SGDLS, CDR2 YYNGEE. The CDR3 has 14 residues. V was pared by 2 bases and J by 12 bases, with 18 bases between. The CDR3 region is CASSVRGEGFVQFF. The CDR3 DNA reads as TGTGCCAGCAGCGTCAGGGGAGAGGGGTTTGTGCAGTTCTTC.

This clonotype turned up a few times. The gene calls are TRBV10-3 and TRBJ2-1; no clear D gene. This CDR3 comprises 14 residues. CDR1 ENHRY and CDR2 SYGVKD come from the germline V gene. V was trimmed by 11 bases and J by 2 bases, leaving 16 bases between them. CDR3 in DNA: TGTGCCGTCCGGCCCGAGAGAACCTACAATGAGCAGTTCTTC. It yields the protein CAVRPERTYNEQFF.

In this sample, this clonotype turned up many times. The CDR3 reads CASSLSGSRSYEQYF. CDR3 nucleotides: TGTGCCAGCAGCTTAAGCGGGAGTCGCTCCTACGAGCAGTACTTC. The chain links TRBV7-3 to TRBJ2-7; 7 bases are a match to TRBD2. CDR1 is SGHTA, CDR2 FQGTGA, per germline. The CDR3 consists of 15 residues. J gave up 0 bases and V 1 base, and 3 bases lay outside the gene matches.

The chain couples TRBV11-3 to TRBJ2-3, with 7 bases lining up with TRBD1. The CDR3 is made up of 14 amino acids. Germline CDR1 reads SGHNT; CDR2 reads YENEEA. J lost 2 bases, V lost 4 bases, and 3 bases had no gene match. The CDR3 sequence: CASSSGQPTDTQYF. CDR3 nucleotides: TGTGCCAGCAGCTCGGGACAGCCCACAGATACGCAGTATTTT.

In this sample, this clonotype turned up many times. CDR3 residues: CSGRVVGELFF. CDR3 in DNA: TGCAGCGGGAGGGTTGTCGGGGAGCTGTTTTTT. The chain joins TRBV29-1 to TRBJ2-2; a weak D match, TRBD2 (6 bases). Trimming removed 7 bases at V and 7 bases at J, with 10 bases between. This CDR3 region has 11 residues. CDR1 SQVTM and CDR2 ANQGSEA come from the germline V gene.

The table lists this clonotype with many counts. The chain recombines TRBV5-6 with TRBJ2-7, with 10 bases matching TRBD1. This CDR3 contains 15 residues. In germline, CDR1 is SGHDT, CDR2 YYEEEE. V dropped 0 bases and J dropped 2; count of bases not matched to a gene: 2. This CDR3 is CASSLVGTGAYEQYF. The DNA for the CDR3 is TGTGCCAGCAGCTTGGTCGGGACAGGGGCCTACGAGCAGTACTTC.

This clonotype was detected only a few times. This rearrangement joins TRBV7-8 to TRBJ2-4, with TRBD2 identical over 10 bases. V was clipped by 5 bases and J by 0 bases; unmatched bases: 16. CDR1 SGHVS and CDR2 FQNEAQ come from the germline V gene. This CDR3 is built from 20 residues. The CDR3: CASSPGGGSGRAGAKNIQYF. The CDR3 DNA reads as TGTGCCAGCAGCCCAGGTGGGGGGAGCGGGAGGGCCGGAGCCAAAAACATTCAGTACTTC.

This clonotype showed up many times. The V call is TRBV7-8, the J call TRBJ2-7; the D gene is possibly TRBD2 (7 bases). V was pared by 2 bases and J by 2 bases, with 13 bases between. The germline V gene encodes CDR1 SGHVS and CDR2 FQNEAQ. There are 15 residues in the CDR3. This CDR3 reads CASSLPRGGAYEQYF. For the CDR3, the DNA is TGTGCCAGCAGCTTACCAAGAGGGGGGGCCTACGAGCAGTACTTC.

The genes are TRBV5-8 and TRBJ1-2; D may be TRBD1 (6 bases). Germline CDR1 is SGHTS and CDR2 is YDEGEE. The CDR3 covers 14 residues. Trimming took off 0 bases at V and 8 bases at J, with 14 bases between the two ends. DNA of the CDR3: TGTGCCAGCAGCTTGGTGGACAGCGCGGACGGCTACACCTTC. Protein product: CASSLVDSADGYTF.

This clonotype was found many times. The rearrangement uses TRBV18 and TRBJ1-1; TRBD1 might be the D (5 bases). The length of the CDR3 is 15 residues. Trimming took off 3 bases at V and 1 base at J, with 12 bases between the two ends. CDR1 is KGHSH, CDR2 LQKENI, per germline. The CDR3 spells CASSPRLQGNTEAFF. The CDR3 nucleotides are TGTGCCAGCTCACCGAGACTTCAGGGGAACACTGAAGCTTTCTTT.

The V and J genes are TRBV28 and TRBJ2-4; D ambiguous. The CDR3 is 14 residues long. CDR1 is MDHEN and CDR2 is SYDVKM in the germline V gene. V was clipped by 2 bases and J by 10 bases, with 15 bases between them. CDR3 loop: CASSLEIQYGIQYF. In nucleotides, the CDR3 is TGTGCCAGCAGTTTAGAGATCCAATATGGGATTCAGTACTTC.

The gene calls are TRBV7-2 and TRBJ2-7; 8 bases line up with TRBD2. V lost 3 bases, J lost 4 bases, and 5 bases stayed unmatched. In germline, CDR1 is SGHTA, CDR2 FQGNSA. The CDR3 has 14 amino acids. CDR3 sequence: CASSLASGFYEQYF. The CDR3 region has the DNA TGTGCCAGCAGCTTGGCTAGCGGGTTTTACGAGCAGTACTTC.

Many counts were recorded for this clonotype. The rearrangement links TRBV7-2 to TRBJ2-7, with 12 bases lining up with TRBD2. V trimming: 2 bases; J trimming: 2 bases; junction bases outside the gene matches: 7. CDR3 size: 17 residues. Looked up from germline, CDR1 is SGHTA and CDR2 is FQGNSA. The CDR3 sequence: CASSLLLAGGTPYEQYF. In DNA form, the CDR3 reads TGTGCCAGCAGCTTATTACTAGCGGGAGGCACACCCTACGAGCAGTACTTC.

Points on this clonotype: This may stem from a read error, because a much larger clone lies one nucleotide away. This CDR3 is missing its conserved last phenylalanine or tryptophan, likely due to a read error. The chain uses TRBV6-1 and TRBJ2-3; 14 bases match TRBD2. Germline trimming cut 4 bases from V and 6 bases from J; bases unmatched to any gene: 6. Germline V lookup: CDR1 MNHNS, CDR2 SASEGT. The CDR3 runs 16 residues. The CDR3 DNA sequence: TGTGCCAGCAGTGGCGGACTAGCGGGAGGTTCGGATACGCAGTATCTT. As protein: CASSGGLAGGSDTQYL.